This T cell receptor beta chain was documented in a study of regulatory T cells in long-lasting Graves disease. About the study: Disease was considered persistent Graves' disease after over 5 years of antithyroid drugs (with positive TSH receptor antibodies).

The CDR3 extends over 15 amino acids. Trimming removed 3 bases from V and 2 bases from J, with 11 bases in between. The germline gives CDR1 SGHVS, CDR2 FNYEAQ. Time point given: persistent/refractory GD, antithyroid drugs over 5 years with positive TRAb. PBMCs provided the RNA from which the TCR library was made. This clonotype was detected only a few times. Libraries of TCR beta came from iRepertoire HTBI primers plus Arm-PCR of CDR3 regions. TCRdb itself ran the multiplex PCR reads through MiXCR, one entry per CDR3 protein. The sample carries hundreds of thousands of distinct CDR3 sequences, around 30% recorded once.

The origin of this receptor is a female donor with Graves disease. This rearrangement joins TRBV7-6 to TRBJ1-5, with D perhaps TRBD1 (5 bases). The starting material was peripheral blood mononuclear cells (PBMCs), obtained when the disease was refractory, from a patient treated with antithyroid drugs. DNA for the CDR3: TGTGCCAGCAGCTTCGACAGTTCTGGCAATCAGCCCCAGCATTTT. It specifies CASSFDSSGNQPQHF.